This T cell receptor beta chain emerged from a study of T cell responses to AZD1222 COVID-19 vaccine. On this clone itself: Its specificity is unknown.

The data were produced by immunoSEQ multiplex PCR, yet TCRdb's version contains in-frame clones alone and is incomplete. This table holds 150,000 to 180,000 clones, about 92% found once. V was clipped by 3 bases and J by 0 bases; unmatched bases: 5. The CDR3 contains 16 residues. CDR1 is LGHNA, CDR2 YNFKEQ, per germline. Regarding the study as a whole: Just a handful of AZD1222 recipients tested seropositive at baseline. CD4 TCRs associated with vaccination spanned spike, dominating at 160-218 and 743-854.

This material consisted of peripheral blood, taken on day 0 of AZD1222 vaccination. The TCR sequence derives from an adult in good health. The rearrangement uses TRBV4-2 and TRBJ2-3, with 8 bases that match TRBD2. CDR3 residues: CASSHNSGKSTDTQYF. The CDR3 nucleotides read TGTGCCAGCAGCCACAATAGCGGGAAAAGCACAGATACGCAGTATTTT.